The clone carrying this T cell receptor (beta chain) was seen once. These data are taken from a study of blood T cell repertoires in COVID-19. For the study at large: Both acute and convalescent COVID-19 samples were obtained from the United States, Italy and Spain. PBMCs, B-cell-depleted T cells, or T cells were the source of the cDNA or gDNA that made up the material.

Authors' data handling: Amplification of reference gene primers provided the estimated nucleated cell counts. Assay: immunoSEQ multiplex PCR; the TCRdb copy retains only in-frame clones and omits some. The V and J calls and the clone size are those of that table, but D and trimming were determined from the DNA. The sample lists 75,000 to 90,000 clones, over 80% seen once, with roughly 18% in the top ten. The TCR originated in a man older than 75 with active or convalescent COVID-19. The source material was peripheral blood.

CDR3 sequence (DNA): TGTGCCAGTACCGGCCTGGGGCCTAACTATGGCTACACCTTC. Protein: CASTGLGPNYGYTF. The gene calls are TRBV19 and TRBJ1-2; perhaps TRBD1 as D (5 bases). Per germline, CDR1 LNHDA and CDR2 SQIVND (reference sequence). This CDR3 comprises 14 residues. The ends were cut back, 7 bases at V and 0 bases at J, with 12 bases in the middle.